This T cell receptor (beta chain) was captured in a study of identical twins. The donors were all healthy and Caucasian. Between the trimmed V and J ends, which lost 6 bases and 7 bases, there was a span of 12 bases. The CDR3 length is 13 residues. TCRdb redid the calling of the 5' RACE reads with MiXCR, one entry per CDR3 protein. Of about 520,000 distinct CDR3 sequences in the sample, 20% to 25% were seen once. This clonotype showed up just a few times. The same specimen was also included in a second study, on T cells expressing NK-cell markers. That paper states: In several experiments, an anti-gamma-delta TCR antibody restricted sorting to alpha-beta TCR T cells. Leadership of the CD3+CD56-NKG2C+ fraction also belonged to these clonotypes in several donors.

The chain links TRBV12-3 or TRBV12-4 to TRBJ2-2, with a tentative D call TRBD1 (6 bases). What was sequenced was CD4+ T cells sorted from blood. This clonotype was obtained from a woman under 30 in good health. CDR3 residues: CASSSQGNGELFF. Written as DNA, the CDR3 is TGTGCCAGCAGCTCACAGGGAAACGGGGAGCTGTTTTTT.